Each of the 28 T cell receptor beta chains below was sequenced from the same sample in a study of blood T cell repertoires in COVID-19. Data came from immunoSEQ multiplex PCR; TCRdb stores just in-frame clones and leaves some out. The table has fewer than 350,000 clones, around 93% seen once. What was sequenced was PBMCs or T cells enriched from blood (not recorded which). The receptors originated from a man in his forties who had been exposed to COVID-19.

This chain links TRBV14 with TRBJ2-4, with a tentative D call TRBD1 (5 bases). V lost 4 bases and J lost 6, with 7 bases in between. The CDR3 consists of 12 residues. Germline lookup yields CDR1 SGHDN and CDR2 FVKESK. The DNA for the CDR3 is TGTGCCAGCAGCCTTGACAGAAACATTCAGTACTTC. This sequence encodes CASSLDRNIQYF.

This sequence joins TRBV7-2 and TRBJ2-1, with D possibly TRBD1 on 6 matching bases. The CDR3 spans 12 residues. V was clipped by 1 base and J by 14 bases, with 12 bases between them. Germline V gene sequence: CDR1 SGHTA, CDR2 FQGNSA. The CDR3 region is CASSLVSGQKFF. The CDR3 coding sequence is TGTGCCAGCAGCTTAGTTTCAGGACAGAAGTTCTTC.

The chain is built from TRBV5-1 and TRBJ1-4; 7 bases line up with TRBD1. Per the germline V gene, CDR1 is SGHRS and CDR2 is YFSETQ. The CDR3 extends over 14 amino acids. V lost 2 bases, J lost 7 bases, and 5 bases stayed unmatched. The CDR3 coding sequence is TGCGCCAGCAGCTTACAGGGGTTAGGTGAAAAACTGTTTTTT. Encoded protein: CASSLQGLGEKLFF.

The chain couples TRBV5-1 to TRBJ1-4; the D gene is possibly TRBD1 (6 bases). Germline V CDR1 and CDR2: SGHRS, YFSETQ. V was cut by 0 bases and J by 5 bases, with 17 bases left in between. The CDR3 has 17 amino acids. The CDR3 nucleotides are TGCGCCAGCAGCTTGGCTGAAATGACAGGTCTGAATGAAAAACTGTTTTTT. Translating gives CASSLAEMTGLNEKLFF.

The chain is built from TRBV14 and TRBJ2-1; maybe TRBD1 (5 bases). CDR3 length: 14 residues. Trimming removed 7 bases from V and 6 bases from J, with 16 bases in between. Germline V lookup: CDR1 SGHDN, CDR2 FVKESK. The CDR3 DNA sequence: TGTGCCAGCAACGCCAGGGTAGTGGTCAATGAGCAGTTCTTC. It translates to CASNARVVVNEQFF.

The CDR3 reads CASSPSLAEKLFF. CDR3 DNA sequence: TGTGCCAGCAGTCCATCCCTAGCAGAAAAACTGTTTTTT. The V call is TRBV12-3 or TRBV12-4, the J call TRBJ1-4; no clear D gene. V lost 5 bases and J 8 bases, leaving 12 bases between the germline ends. This CDR3 contains 13 residues.

V is TRBV3-1 (or the pseudogene TRBV3-2) and J is TRBJ1-4; D ambiguous. The CDR3 extends over 11 amino acids. Germline V gene sequence: CDR1 LGHDT, CDR2 YNNKEL (reference sequence). The germline V and J ends were trimmed by 0 bases and 14 bases, with 7 bases remaining between them. The CDR3 region is CASSQERFLFF. CDR3 in DNA: TGTGCCAGCAGCCAAGAACGGTTCCTGTTTTTT.

This chain links TRBV4-3 with TRBJ2-2; 12 positions match TRBD1. V gave up 0 bases and J gave up 6 bases; unmatched junction bases: 5. Germline V CDR1 and CDR2: LGHNA, YSLEER. The length of the CDR3 is 17 residues. The CDR3 coding sequence is TGCGCCAGCAGCCAAGAAATCGGGACAGGGGGCTCCGGGGAGCTGTTTTTT. Translated: CASSQEIGTGGSGELFF.

The chain has TRBV5-1 and TRBJ2-3, with D maybe TRBD1 (6 bases). This CDR3 region has 12 residues. Germline CDR1 and CDR2: SGHRS and YFSETQ. With 8 bases removed from V and 2 bases from J, the gap between germline ends came to 9 bases. The CDR3 nucleotides read TGCGCCAGTGGACAGACCACAGATACGCAGTATTTT. Encoded protein: CASGQTTDTQYF. Complete variable domain (other parts from reference TRBV5-1 and TRBJ2-3): KAGVTQTPRYLIKTRGQQVTLSCSPISGHRSVSWYQQTPGQGLQFLFEYFSETQRNKGNFPGRFSGRQFSNSRSEMNVSTLELGDSALYLCASGQTTDTQYFGPGTRLTVL.

The chain uses TRBV24-1 and TRBJ1-2; the match to TRBD1 covers 10 bases. This CDR3 contains 16 residues. V shed 4 bases, J shed 5 bases, and the junction held 9 bases outside the gene matches. Looked up from germline, CDR1 is KGHDR and CDR2 is SFDVKD. The CDR3 bases are TGTGCCACCAGTGACTATGGGACAGGGGATTCATATGGCTACACCTTC. Translation gives CATSDYGTGDSYGYTF.

The chain has TRBV5-1 and TRBJ1-1; D might be TRBD1 (6 bases). The germline V and J ends were trimmed by 1 base and 5 bases, with 12 bases remaining between them. Per the germline V gene, CDR1 is SGHRS and CDR2 is YFSETQ. This CDR3 is 14 amino acids long. As DNA, the CDR3 is TGCGCCAGCAGCTTGACAGGGTCTACAACTGAAGCTTTCTTT. Translated, it gives CASSLTGSTTEAFF.

This clone was seen only a few times. The chain uses TRBV5-1 and TRBJ2-5, with 9 bases matching TRBD1. CDR1 is SGHRS, CDR2 YFSETQ, per germline. J gave up 4 bases and V 3 bases, and 7 bases lay outside the gene matches. The CDR3 is 15 residues long. The CDR3 loop is CASSSLDRGGETQYF. The CDR3 coding sequence is TGCGCCAGCAGCTCGCTAGACAGGGGGGGAGAGACCCAGTACTTC.

The rearrangement uses TRBV2 and TRBJ2-2; weak D call: TRBD2 (6 bases). Germline V gene lookup returns CDR1 SNHLY and CDR2 FYNNEI. The CDR3 has 16 amino acids. The germline V and J ends were trimmed by 3 bases and 5 bases, with 16 bases remaining between them. The CDR3 sequence: CASSERRRAKTGELFF. The CDR3 DNA is TGTGCCAGCAGTGAGCGCAGGAGGGCCAAGACCGGGGAGCTGTTTTTT.

This clone showed up just a few times. This sequence joins TRBV28 and TRBJ1-3; the D gene is possibly TRBD1 (6 bases). The CDR3 is 13 residues long. Per germline, CDR1 MDHEN and CDR2 SYDVKM. The V end was cut by 5 bases, the J end by 5 bases, with 10 bases between. The CDR3 DNA is TGTGCCAGCAGTGGGACACTAAGAAACACCATATATTTT. Translation gives CASSGTLRNTIYF.

This chain joins TRBV27 and TRBJ1-5, with D uncertain. The V and J ends lost 6 bases and 6 bases respectively, with 9 bases between them. Germline assignment: CDR1 MNHEY and CDR2 SMNVEV (reference sequence). There are 12 residues in the CDR3. CDR3 protein: CASSPPGQPQHF. CDR3 DNA: TGTGCCAGCAGCCCCCCGGGTCAGCCCCAGCATTTT.

The chain recombines TRBV28 with TRBJ1-6; D call uncertain. Germline lookup yields CDR1 MDHEN and CDR2 SYDVKM. The V end was cut by 7 bases, the J end by 3 bases, with 4 bases between. This CDR3 has 12 amino acids. CDR3 sequence (DNA): TGTGCCAGCATCAGCTATAATTCACCCCTCCACTTT. Translation: CASISYNSPLHF.

V usage is TRBV30 and J usage is TRBJ1-2; D may be TRBD1 (6 bases). Trimming removed 7 bases from V and 4 bases from J, with 7 bases in between. Per the germline V gene, CDR1 is GTSNPN and CDR2 is SVGIG (reference sequence). The CDR3 extends over 10 amino acids. CDR3 DNA: TGTGCCTCAGGGGTCTATGGCTACACCTTC. Protein product: CASGVYGYTF. The variable domain in full, completed from reference TRBV30 and TRBJ1-2, reads SQTIHQWPATLVQPVGSPLSLECTVEGTSNPNLYWYRQAAGRGLQLLFYSVGIGQISSEVPQNLSASRPQDRQFILSSKKLLLSDSGFYLCASGVYGYTFGSGTRLTVV.

The chain carries TRBV19 and TRBJ1-5, with D maybe TRBD1 (6 bases). V dropped 7 bases and J dropped 1 base, with 11 bases sitting between them. Per the germline V gene, CDR1 is LNHDA and CDR2 is SQIVND (reference sequence). This CDR3 spans 14 amino acids. The CDR3 nucleotides are TGTGCCAGTATGAGGGGGGGGAGCAATCAGCCCCAGCATTTT. Translated, it gives CASMRGGSNQPQHF.

CDR3 amino acids: CASSYSGEPLHF. The CDR3 DNA follows: TGTGCCAGCAGTTACTCGGGAGAACCCCTCCACTTT. The chain is built from TRBV6-2 or TRBV6-3 and TRBJ1-6; D remains unclear. Trimming took off 0 bases at V and 12 bases at J, with 6 bases between the two ends. This CDR3 has 12 residues. Germline CDR1 is MNHEY and CDR2 is SVGEGT.

This clone has only one observation. The chain couples TRBV6-1 to TRBJ2-3, with D unresolved. The CDR3 consists of 14 residues. Germline assignment: CDR1 MNHNS and CDR2 SASEGT. Trimming removed 0 bases at V and 4 bases at J, with 8 bases between. The CDR3 sequence: CASSEAKPPDTQYF. The CDR3 DNA reads as TGTGCCAGCAGTGAAGCGAAGCCCCCAGATACGCAGTATTTT.

This clone was detected only once. V is TRBV4-3 and J is TRBJ2-3, with TRBD1 as a possible D gene (6 bases). CDR1 LGHNA and CDR2 YSLEER come from the germline V gene. This CDR3 contains 15 residues. Trimming removed 0 bases from V and 6 bases from J, with 13 bases in between. The chain's CDR3 is CASSQEGGQTDTQYF. In DNA form, the CDR3 reads TGCGCCAGCAGCCAAGAGGGTGGACAGACCGATACGCAGTATTTT.

This chain uses TRBV12-3 or TRBV12-4 with TRBJ2-2; maybe TRBD2 (5 bases). With 7 bases removed from V and 6 bases from J, the gap between germline ends came to 12 bases. The length of the CDR3 is 13 residues. CDR3 DNA sequence: TGTGCCAGCAATCTCCGGCGGGCCGGGGAGCTGTTTTTT. Encoded protein: CASNLRRAGELFF.

The V call is TRBV4-1, the J call TRBJ1-2; the match to TRBD1 covers 9 bases. The CDR3 covers 15 residues. V was pared by 5 bases and J by 5 bases, with 9 bases of the junction left unmatched. Germline values: CDR1 MGHRA, CDR2 YSYEKL. The DNA for the CDR3 is TGCGCCAGCAGCGGCGGTCGGGACAGGGTGTATGGCTACACCTTC. Protein sequence: CASSGGRDRVYGYTF.

CDR3 in amino acids: CASGLLSWPNYGYTF. The CDR3 DNA reads as TGTGCTAGTGGTTTGCTTTCGTGGCCTAACTATGGCTACACCTTC. The J gene is TRBJ1-2, the V gene TRBV12-5; D remains ambiguous. In germline, CDR1 is LGHNT, CDR2 FRNRAP. V lost 2 bases and J lost 0, with 10 bases in between. The CDR3 runs 15 residues.

This chain connects TRBV29-1 to TRBJ1-2; 7 bases agree with TRBD1. This CDR3 contains 11 residues. Germline loops: CDR1 SQVTM, CDR2 ANQGSEA. The V and J ends lost 5 bases and 7 bases, in that order; junction bases with no gene match: 4. CDR3 sequence: CSVFNRGGYTF. CDR3 in DNA: TGCAGCGTTTTCAACAGGGGTGGCTACACCTTC.

J is TRBJ1-5 and V is TRBV19, with 10 bases aligning to TRBD1. With 4 bases clipped from V and 6 bases from J, the junction kept 3 bases outside the gene matches. The CDR3 sequence is 14 residues long. Germline V gene data show CDR1 as LNHDA and CDR2 as SQIVND (reference sequence). CDR3 region: CASSTGTGAQPQHF. CDR3 sequence (DNA): TGTGCCAGTAGTACCGGGACAGGGGCTCAGCCCCAGCATTTT. The entire variable domain, with the rest obtained from reference TRBV19 and TRBJ1-5, is as follows: DGGITQSPKYLFRKEGQNVTLSCEQNLNHDAMYWYRQDPGQGLRLIYYSQIVNDFQKGDIAEGYSVSREKKESFPLTVTSAQKNPTAFYLCASSTGTGAQPQHFGDGTRLSIL.

This clone occurred once. The chain employs TRBV5-1 and TRBJ2-1, with 7 bases lining up with TRBD2. This CDR3 region has 15 residues. Germline V CDR1 and CDR2: SGHRS, YFSETQ. With V trimmed by 0 bases and J by 3 bases, 3 bases remained unmatched. The CDR3 loop reads CASSLAGGYYNEQFF. The CDR3 coding sequence is TGCGCCAGCAGCTTGGCGGGAGGCTACTACAATGAGCAGTTCTTC. The whole variable domain, filled in from reference TRBV5-1 and TRBJ2-1, reads KAGVTQTPRYLIKTRGQQVTLSCSPISGHRSVSWYQQTPGQGLQFLFEYFSETQRNKGNFPGRFSGRQFSNSRSEMNVSTLELGDSALYLCASSLAGGYYNEQFFGPGTRLTVL.

The chain uses TRBV6-4 and TRBJ2-3; tentatively, D is TRBD2 (5 bases). This CDR3 region has 15 residues. The V gene lost 3 bases and the J gene lost 0 bases, with 10 bases spanning the gap. The V gene's germline CDR1 is MRHNA and CDR2 SNTAGT. The CDR3 DNA follows: TGTGCCAGCAGTGAGCTAGCAGGTAGCACAGATACGCAGTATTTT. As protein: CASSELAGSTDTQYF.